This T cell receptor (beta chain) was identified in a study of T cells in Graves' hyperthyroidism and ophthalmopathy. The CDR3 has 14 residues. Trimming removed 7 bases from V and 6 bases from J; junction bases left unmatched: 3. Findings and limits, study-wide: Through a model of 13 V-J features, ophthalmopathy was separated from stable hyperthyroidism. Ophthalmopathy got predicted by the model a median 6.5 months before its onset.

As for this clonotype: The target antigen is unknown.

Template material for amplifying TCR beta CDR3 regions consisted of RNA transcripts. A first-round RT-PCR of the TCR CDR3 used the HTBI primer set. One entry per CDR3 protein results from TCRdb running MiXCR on the multiplex PCR reads. The data hold approximately 360,000 distinct CDR3 sequences, with around 25% observed a single time. PBMCs were collected from an approximately 10 ml volume of fresh peripheral blood. The TCR comes from a man over 45 with Graves' hyperthyroidism. The source material was blood. The gene calls are TRBV12-3 or TRBV12-4 and TRBJ2-1, with 13 bases aligning to TRBD2. The chain's CDR3 is CASKGLAGTNEQFF. DNA of the CDR3: TGTGCCAGCAAGGGACTAGCGGGAACCAATGAGCAGTTCTTC.